This T cell receptor beta chain comes out of a study of blood T cell repertoires in COVID-19. Study background: Specimens from acute and convalescent COVID-19 originated in the United States, Italy and Spain.

This clone is labeled as medium-sized. Methods used by the authors: Amplification from reference gene primers served as the basis for estimated nucleated cell counts. Clones were read by immunoSEQ multiplex PCR, and TCRdb kept only the in-frame ones, dropping some. V and J calls and clone size are those listed in that table; D and trimming were worked out from the DNA. The sample holds approximately 35,000 clones, approximately 91% seen once. The material sequenced was peripheral blood. The origin of this receptor is a human donor in a cohort sampled during active COVID-19.

CDR3: CASSLREGGDEQFF. The CDR3 DNA is TGTGCCAGCAGTCTTCGGGAGGGTGGGGATGAGCAGTTCTTC. This chain links TRBV27 with TRBJ2-1, with 8 bases aligning to TRBD2. The CDR3 is made up of 14 amino acids. With 5 bases clipped from V and 8 bases from J, the junction kept 8 bases outside the gene matches. CDR1 and CDR2 (germline): MNHEY, SMNVEV (reference sequence).